This T cell receptor (beta chain) came from a study of cytomegalovirus exposure and HLA in healthy donors. Use of 60 Vbeta and 13 Jbeta primers characterized the PCR. Using immunoSEQ multiplex PCR, the repertoire was profiled, and TCRdb retains in-frame clones only, with some absent. Its listing shows 150,000 to 200,000 clones. A word on this clone: At one end, the junction sequence differs from germline, possibly due to a read error.

The germline V gene has CDR1 SGHNT and CDR2 YYREEE (reference sequence). The CDR3 has 13 residues. Sequences were obtained from PBMCs. This clonotype originated in a woman younger than 35 in good health and CMV-seropositive. The rearrangement links TRBV5-4 to TRBJ1-2, with D perhaps matching TRBD1 (5 bases). CDR3 nucleotide sequence: TGTGCCAGCCGCTTTAGCGGAGGGGACGGCTACACCTTC. It yields the protein CASRFSGGDGYTF.